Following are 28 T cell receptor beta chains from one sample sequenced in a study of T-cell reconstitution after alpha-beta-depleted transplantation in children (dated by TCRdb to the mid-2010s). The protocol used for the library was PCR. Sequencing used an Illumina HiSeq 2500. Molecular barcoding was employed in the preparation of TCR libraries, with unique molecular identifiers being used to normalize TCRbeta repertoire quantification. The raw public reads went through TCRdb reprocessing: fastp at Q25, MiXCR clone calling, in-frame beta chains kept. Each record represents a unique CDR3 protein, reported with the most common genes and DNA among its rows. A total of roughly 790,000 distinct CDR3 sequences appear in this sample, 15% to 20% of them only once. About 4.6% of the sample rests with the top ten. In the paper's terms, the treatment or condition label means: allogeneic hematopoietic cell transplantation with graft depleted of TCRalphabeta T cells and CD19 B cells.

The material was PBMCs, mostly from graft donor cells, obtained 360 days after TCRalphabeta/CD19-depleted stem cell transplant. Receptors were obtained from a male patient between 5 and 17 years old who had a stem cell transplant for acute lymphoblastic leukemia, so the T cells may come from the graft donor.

For the CDR3, the DNA is TGTGCCAGCAGCGTATGGCAGGGTGGGGACAATGAGCAGTTCTTC. Its translation: CASSVWQGGDNEQFF. The gene calls are TRBV9 and TRBJ2-1; possibly TRBD1 for D (5 bases). CDR1 and CDR2 (germline): SGDLS, YYNGEE. The V and J ends lost 1 base and 5 bases respectively, with 13 bases between them. The CDR3 spans 15 residues.

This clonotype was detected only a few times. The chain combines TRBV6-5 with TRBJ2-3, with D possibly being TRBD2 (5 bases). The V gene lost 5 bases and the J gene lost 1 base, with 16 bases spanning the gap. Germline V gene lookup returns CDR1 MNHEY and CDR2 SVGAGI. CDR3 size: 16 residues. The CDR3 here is CASSTEATIRTDTQYF. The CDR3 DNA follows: TGTGCCAGCAGTACCGAAGCGACTATCCGCACAGATACGCAGTATTTT.

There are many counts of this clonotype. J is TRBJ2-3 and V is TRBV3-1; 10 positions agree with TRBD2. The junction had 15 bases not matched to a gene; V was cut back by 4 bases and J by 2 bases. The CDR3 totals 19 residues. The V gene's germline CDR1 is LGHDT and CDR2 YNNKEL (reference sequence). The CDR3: CASSLRTSGSLPSTDTQYF. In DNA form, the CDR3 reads TGTGCCAGCAGCCTTCGGACTAGCGGAAGCTTACCATCCACAGATACGCAGTATTTT.

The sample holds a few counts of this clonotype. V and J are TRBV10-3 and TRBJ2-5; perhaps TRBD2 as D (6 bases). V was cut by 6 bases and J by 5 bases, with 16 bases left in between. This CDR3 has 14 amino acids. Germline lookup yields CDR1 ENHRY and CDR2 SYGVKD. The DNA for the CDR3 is TGTGCCATCAGCCGGGACTTCTCCCAGGAGACCCAGTACTTC. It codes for CAISRDFSQETQYF.

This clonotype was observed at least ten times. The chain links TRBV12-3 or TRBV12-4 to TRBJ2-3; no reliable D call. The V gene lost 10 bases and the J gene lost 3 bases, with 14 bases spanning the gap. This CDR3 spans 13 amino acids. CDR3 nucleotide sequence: TGTGCCACCCGGACCCGGACGACAGATACGCAGTATTTT. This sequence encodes CATRTRTTDTQYF.

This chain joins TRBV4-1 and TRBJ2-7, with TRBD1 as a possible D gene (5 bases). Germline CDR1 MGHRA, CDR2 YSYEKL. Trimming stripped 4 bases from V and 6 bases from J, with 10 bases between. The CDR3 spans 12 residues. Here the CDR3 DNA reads TGCGCCAGCAGCCGCATTAGGGGCGAGCAGTACTTC. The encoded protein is CASSRIRGEQYF.

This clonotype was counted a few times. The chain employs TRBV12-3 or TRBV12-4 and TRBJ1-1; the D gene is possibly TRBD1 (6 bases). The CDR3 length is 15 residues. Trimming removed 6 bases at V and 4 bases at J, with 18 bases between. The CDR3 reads CASSPFWGQGTEAFF. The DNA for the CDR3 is TGTGCCAGCAGCCCGTTCTGGGGGCAGGGCACTGAAGCTTTCTTT.

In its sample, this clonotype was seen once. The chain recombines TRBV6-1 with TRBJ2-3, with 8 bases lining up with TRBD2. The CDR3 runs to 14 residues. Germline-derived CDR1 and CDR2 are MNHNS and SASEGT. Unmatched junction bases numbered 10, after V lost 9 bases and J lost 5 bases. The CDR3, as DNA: TGTGCCAGAAGGCCCGGGAGGGCTAAAGATACGCAGTATTTT. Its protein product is CARRPGRAKDTQYF.

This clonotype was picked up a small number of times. The DNA for the CDR3 is TGTGCCAGCAGCACAACGGCGGTTAGCTCCTACGAGCAGTACTTC. Translation: CASSTTAVSSYEQYF. The chain employs TRBV9 and TRBJ2-7; D unresolved. Per germline, CDR1 SGDLS and CDR2 YYNGEE. Trimming took 4 bases from V and 0 from J, leaving 14 bases between them. This CDR3 contains 15 residues. The variable domain in full, completed from reference TRBV9 and TRBJ2-7, reads DSGVTQTPKHLITATGQRVTLRCSPRSGDLSVYWYQQSLDQGLQFLIQYYNGEERAKGNILERFSAQQFPDLHSELNLSSLELGDSALYFCASSTTAVSSYEQYFGPGTRLTVT.

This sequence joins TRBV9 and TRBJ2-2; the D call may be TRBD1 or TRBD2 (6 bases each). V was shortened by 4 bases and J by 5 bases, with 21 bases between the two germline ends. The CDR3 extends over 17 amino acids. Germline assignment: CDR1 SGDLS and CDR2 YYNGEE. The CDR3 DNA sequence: TGTGCCAGCAGCCCCCGACCAGGGGAGGACTGGACCGGGGAGCTGTTTTTT. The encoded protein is CASSPRPGEDWTGELFF.

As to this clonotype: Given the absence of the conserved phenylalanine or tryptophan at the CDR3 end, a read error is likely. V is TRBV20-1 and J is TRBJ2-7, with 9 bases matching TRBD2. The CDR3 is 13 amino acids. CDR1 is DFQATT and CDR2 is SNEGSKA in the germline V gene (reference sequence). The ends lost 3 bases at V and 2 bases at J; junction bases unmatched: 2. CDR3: CSASSGSAYEQYI. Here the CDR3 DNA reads TGCAGTGCTAGTAGCGGGAGTGCCTACGAGCAGTACATC.

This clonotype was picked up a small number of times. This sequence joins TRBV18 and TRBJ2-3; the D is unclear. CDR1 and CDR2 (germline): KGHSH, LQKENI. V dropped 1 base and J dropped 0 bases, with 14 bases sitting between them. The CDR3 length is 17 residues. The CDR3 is CASSPLWRSSSTDTQYF. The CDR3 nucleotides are TGTGCCAGCTCACCACTGTGGCGGTCTTCTAGCACAGATACGCAGTATTTT. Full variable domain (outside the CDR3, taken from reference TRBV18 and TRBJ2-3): NAGVMQNPRHLVRRRGQEARLRCSPMKGHSHVYWYRQLPEEGLKFMVYLQKENIIDESGMPKERFSAEFPKEGPSILRIQQVVRGDSAAYFCASSPLWRSSSTDTQYFGPGTRLTVL.

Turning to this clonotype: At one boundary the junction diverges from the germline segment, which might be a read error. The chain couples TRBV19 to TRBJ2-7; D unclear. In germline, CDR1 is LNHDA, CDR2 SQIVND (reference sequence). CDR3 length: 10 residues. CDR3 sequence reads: CASSIEDLAF. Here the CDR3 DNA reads TGTGCCAGTAGTATAGAGGACCTTGCCTTC.

DNA of the CDR3: TGCGCCAGCAGTTCCCCGGGACAGATGAACACTGAAGCTTTCTTT. It is translated as CASSSPGQMNTEAFF. The chain couples TRBV5-1 to TRBJ1-1, with 7 positions matching TRBD1. CDR3 length: 15 amino acids. The J segment lost 0 bases and the V segment lost 5 bases, leaving 7 bases of the junction unmatched. CDR1 and CDR2 from the germline V gene are SGHRS and YFSETQ.

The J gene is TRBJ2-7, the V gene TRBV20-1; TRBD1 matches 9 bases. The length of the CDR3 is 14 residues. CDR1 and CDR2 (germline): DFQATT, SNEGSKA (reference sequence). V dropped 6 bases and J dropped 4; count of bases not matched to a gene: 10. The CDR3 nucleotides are TGCAGTGCCCGCCCCGGACAGGGGAAGTACGAGCAGTACTTC. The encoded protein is CSARPGQGKYEQYF.

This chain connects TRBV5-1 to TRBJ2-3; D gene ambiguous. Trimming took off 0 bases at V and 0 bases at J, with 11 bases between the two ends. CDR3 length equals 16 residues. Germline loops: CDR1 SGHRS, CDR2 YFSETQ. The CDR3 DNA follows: TGCGCCAGCAGCTTGGCCACCGTTAGGAGCACAGATACGCAGTATTTT. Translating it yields CASSLATVRSTDTQYF.

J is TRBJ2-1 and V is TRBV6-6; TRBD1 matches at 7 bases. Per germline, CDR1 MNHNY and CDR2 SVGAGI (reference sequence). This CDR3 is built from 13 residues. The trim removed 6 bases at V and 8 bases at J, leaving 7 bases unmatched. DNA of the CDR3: TGTGCCAGCAGGTCGCACACAGGGGATGAGCAGTTCTTC. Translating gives CASRSHTGDEQFF.

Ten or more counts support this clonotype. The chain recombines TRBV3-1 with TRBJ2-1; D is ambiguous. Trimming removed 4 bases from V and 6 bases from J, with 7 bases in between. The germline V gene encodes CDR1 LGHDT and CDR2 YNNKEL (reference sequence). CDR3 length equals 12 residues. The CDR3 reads CASSRGVNEQFF. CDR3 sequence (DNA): TGTGCCAGCAGCCGTGGGGTCAATGAGCAGTTCTTC.

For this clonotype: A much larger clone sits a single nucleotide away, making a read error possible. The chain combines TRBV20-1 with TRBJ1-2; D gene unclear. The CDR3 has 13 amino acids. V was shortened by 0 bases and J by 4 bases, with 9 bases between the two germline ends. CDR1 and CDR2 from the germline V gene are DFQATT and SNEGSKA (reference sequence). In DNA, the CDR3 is TGCAGTGCTAGAGAAGGGCCCCGCTATGGCTACACCTTC. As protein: CSAREGPRYGYTF.

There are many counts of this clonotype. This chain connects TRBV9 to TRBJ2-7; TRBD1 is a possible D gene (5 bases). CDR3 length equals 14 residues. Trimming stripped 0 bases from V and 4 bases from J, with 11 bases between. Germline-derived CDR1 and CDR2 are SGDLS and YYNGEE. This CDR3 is CASSVVGEGYEQYF. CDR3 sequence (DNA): TGTGCCAGCAGCGTAGTAGGGGAAGGATACGAGCAGTACTTC.

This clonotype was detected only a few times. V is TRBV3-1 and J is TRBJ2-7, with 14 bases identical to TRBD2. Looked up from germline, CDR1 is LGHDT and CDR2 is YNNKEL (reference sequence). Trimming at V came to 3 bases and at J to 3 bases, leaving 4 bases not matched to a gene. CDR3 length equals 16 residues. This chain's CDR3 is CASSQSGTSGSYEQYF. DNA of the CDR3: TGTGCCAGCAGCCAGAGCGGGACTAGCGGGAGCTACGAGCAGTACTTC.

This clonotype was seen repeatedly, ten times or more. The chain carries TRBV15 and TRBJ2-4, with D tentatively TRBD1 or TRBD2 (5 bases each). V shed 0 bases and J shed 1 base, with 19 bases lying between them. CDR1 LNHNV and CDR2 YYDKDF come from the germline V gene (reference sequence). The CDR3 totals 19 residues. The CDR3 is CATSRDLLAGPRAKNIQYF. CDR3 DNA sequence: TGTGCCACCAGCAGAGATCTCCTAGCAGGGCCAAGGGCCAAAAACATTCAGTACTTC.

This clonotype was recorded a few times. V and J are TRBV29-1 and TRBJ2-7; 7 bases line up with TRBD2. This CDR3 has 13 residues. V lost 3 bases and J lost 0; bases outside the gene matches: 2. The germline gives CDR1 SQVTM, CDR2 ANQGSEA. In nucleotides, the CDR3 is TGCAGCGTTGAGGGAGGGAACTCCTACGAGCAGTACTTC. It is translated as CSVEGGNSYEQYF.

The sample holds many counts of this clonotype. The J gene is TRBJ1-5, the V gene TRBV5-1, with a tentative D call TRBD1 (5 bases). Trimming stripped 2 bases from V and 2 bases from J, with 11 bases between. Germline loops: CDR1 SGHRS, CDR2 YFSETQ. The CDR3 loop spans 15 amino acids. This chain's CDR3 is CASSLAGSGNQPQHF. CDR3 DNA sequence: TGCGCCAGCAGCTTAGCAGGGAGCGGCAATCAGCCCCAGCATTTT.

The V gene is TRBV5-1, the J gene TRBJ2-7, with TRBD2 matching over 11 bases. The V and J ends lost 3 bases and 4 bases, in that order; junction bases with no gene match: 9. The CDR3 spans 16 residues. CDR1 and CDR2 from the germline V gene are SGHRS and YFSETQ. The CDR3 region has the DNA TGCGCCAGCAGCTGGGAGACTAGCGGGACTCCTTACGAGCAGTACTTC. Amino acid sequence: CASSWETSGTPYEQYF.

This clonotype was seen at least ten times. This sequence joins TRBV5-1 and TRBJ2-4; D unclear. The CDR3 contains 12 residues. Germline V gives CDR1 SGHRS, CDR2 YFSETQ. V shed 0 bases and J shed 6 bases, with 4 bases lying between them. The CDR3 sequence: CASSLELNIQYF. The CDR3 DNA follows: TGCGCCAGCAGCTTGGAGCTAAACATTCAGTACTTC.

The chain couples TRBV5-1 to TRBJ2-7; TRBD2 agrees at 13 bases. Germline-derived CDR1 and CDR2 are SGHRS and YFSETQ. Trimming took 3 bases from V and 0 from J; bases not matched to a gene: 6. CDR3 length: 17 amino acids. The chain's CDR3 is CASSSLTSGRVSYEQYF. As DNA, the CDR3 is TGCGCCAGCAGCTCCCTTACTAGCGGGAGGGTCTCCTACGAGCAGTACTTC.

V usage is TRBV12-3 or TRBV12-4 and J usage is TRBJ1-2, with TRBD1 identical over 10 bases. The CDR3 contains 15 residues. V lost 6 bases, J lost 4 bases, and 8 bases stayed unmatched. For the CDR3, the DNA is TGTGCCAGCAGCCCCGCCGGGACAGGGGTCTATGGCTACACCTTC. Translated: CASSPAGTGVYGYTF.